The source of this TCR beta chain is a study of CD8+ T cells in alopecia areata. RNA extraction was followed by reverse transcription into cDNA, which acted as the sequencing template. Some clones are missing from TCRdb's copy, which holds only in-frame ones; the method was immunoSEQ multiplex PCR. The sample has around 190,000 clones; approximately 60% are singletons. Trimming cost V 4 bases and J 4 bases, with 16 bases left between them. In germline, CDR1 is SGHDT, CDR2 YYEEEE. The CDR3 length is 15 residues. The receptor's source is a human donor in good health. The specimen sequenced was CD8+ T cells sorted from blood. The V gene is TRBV5-6, the J gene TRBJ2-3, with D perhaps TRBD2 (5 bases). CDR3 loop: CASSTSPGGPDTQYF. CDR3 nucleotides: TGTGCCAGCAGCACATCACCCGGAGGCCCAGATACGCAGTATTTT.